The rows below give T cell receptor beta chains drawn from one sample of a study of blood T cell repertoires in COVID-19. Generated by immunoSEQ multiplex PCR, the TCRdb table keeps only in-frame clones and is missing some. Among about 410,000 clones, about 90% were seen once, and the ten largest hold about 1.8%. The sample comprised PBMCs or T cells enriched from blood (not recorded which). Receptors originate from a woman in her twenties or thirties who had recovered from COVID-19. CDR3s include the opening cysteine and the closing phenylalanine or tryptophan. A D gene is named only where the DNA matches it firmly. Size values are once, few and many counts, or a class for expanded clones, and some rows have none.

CDR3 DNA	CDR3 protein	V gene	D gene	clone size	J gene
TGTGCCAGCAGCGGAAGACTAGCGGGACGGAGGGACGGGGAGCTGTTTTTT	CASSGRLAGRRDGELFF	TRBV9	TRBD2	few	TRBJ2-2
TGTGCCAGCAGCTTAGTGGCCCGGGACAGCAACTATGGCTACACCTTC	CASSLVARDSNYGYTF	TRBV7-2	TRBD1	once	TRBJ1-2
TGTGCCAGCAGTGAAGTAGGGGGGGACTATGGCTACACCTTC	CASSEVGGDYGYTF	TRBV6-1	-	-	TRBJ1-2
TGCGCCAGCAGTCAACCTTGCGGGGGGTGGGGTCATAGCAATCAGCCCCAGCATTTT	CASSQPCGGWGHSNQPQHF	TRBV23-1	-	-	TRBJ1-5
TGTGCCAGCAGTCCGTCGACAGACCTTTCCTACGAGCAGTACTTC	CASSPSTDLSYEQYF	TRBV28	-	-	TRBJ2-7
TGTGCCAGCAGTTTCAGGTCGAACACCGGGGAGCTGTTTTTT	CASSFRSNTGELFF	TRBV6-2/TRBV6-3	-	-	TRBJ2-2
TGCGCCAGCAGTGAGATTAGGGGCCCTGGAAACACCATATATTTT	CASSEIRGPGNTIYF	TRBV10-1	-	-	TRBJ1-3
TGTGCCAGCAGCTTAGGGGCCAACACTGAAGCTTTCTTT	CASSLGANTEAFF	TRBV7-9	-	-	TRBJ1-1
TGTGCCAGCAGCCAAGGGGACAGGGAAGACGAAAAACTGTTTTTT	CASSQGDREDEKLFF	TRBV4-2	TRBD1	-	TRBJ1-4
TGTGCCAGCAGGAGGGGGATTGGGTACGAGCAGTACTTC	CASRRGIGYEQYF	TRBV28	-	-	TRBJ2-7
TGCGCCAGCAGCCAAGATTTAAACCAGGGGACCCAGTACTTC	CASSQDLNQGTQYF	TRBV4-1	-	-	TRBJ2-5